Included here is one TCR beta chain sequence, with context. The data were taken from a study of blood T cell repertoires in COVID-19. Germline V CDR1 and CDR2: SGHVS, FNYEAQ. The CDR3 is 14 amino acids. V was pared by 4 bases and J by 6 bases, with 13 bases between. Data came from immunoSEQ multiplex PCR; TCRdb stores just in-frame clones and leaves some out. Of about 260,000 clones in the sample, 85% to 90% were seen once. The V call is TRBV7-6, the J call TRBJ2-1; no reliable D call. Sequences were obtained from peripheral blood. This receptor was taken from a woman in her thirties or forties with acute or convalescent COVID-19. CDR3 nucleotides: TGTGCCAGCAGCTCCTTTTCAGCGATCAATGAGCAGTTCTTC. Amino acid sequence: CASSSFSAINEQFF.